This T cell receptor beta chain originates from a study of T cells expressing NK-cell markers. For TCR beta, cDNA was produced by 5'RACE template switching with UMIs. With the 5' RACE reads reprocessed, TCRdb shows one record per CDR3 protein and no DNA. The sample table sets out 150,000 to 160,000 distinct CDR3 sequences. The source of this sequence is a woman between 50 and 59 years old in good health. The sample consisted of blood T cells: a sorted CD56 or NKG2C T cell subset, CD4+ or CD8+ T cells, or bulk PBMC T cells (not recorded which).

CDR3 in amino acids: CASSYRDFSYEQYF. This chain links TRBV6-2 or TRBV6-3 with TRBJ2-7; with no DNA, the TCRdb D assignment of TRBD2 cannot be verified. CDR1 and CDR2 (germline): MNHEY, SVGEGT. The length of the CDR3 is 14 residues.